The 27 T cell receptor beta chains below were found in one sample sequenced in a study of control samples from healthy donors and cancer patients. The protocol was immunoSEQ multiplex PCR, while the TCRdb copy is restricted to in-frame clones and leaves out a portion. The sample records some 140,000 clones, roughly nine tenths being singletons. Sequencing used blood. Source of these receptors: a woman aged 25 to 39 in good health.

The gene calls are TRBV7-8 and TRBJ1-1; 7 bases fit TRBD1. Trimming took 5 bases from V and 5 from J; bases not matched to a gene: 11. The CDR3 totals 15 residues. Germline V gene lookup returns CDR1 SGHVS and CDR2 FQNEAQ. In nucleotides, the CDR3 is TGTGCCAGCAGCCCTAAAGACAGGGTGTCGACTGAAGCTTTCTTT. Protein sequence: CASSPKDRVSTEAFF.

The chain links TRBV14 to TRBJ2-5, with TRBD2 matching over 9 bases. The germline gives CDR1 SGHDN, CDR2 FVKESK. CDR3 length equals 15 residues. With V trimmed by 4 bases and J by 2 bases, 5 bases remained unmatched. The DNA of the CDR3 is TGTGCCAGCAGCCGACAGCTAGCGGGGCAAGAGACCCAGTACTTC. As protein: CASSRQLAGQETQYF.

The chain combines TRBV30 with TRBJ1-3, with D unresolved. V was cut by 0 bases and J by 2 bases, with 5 bases left in between. This CDR3 is built from 13 residues. Germline V gene sequence: CDR1 GTSNPN, CDR2 SVGIG (reference sequence). CDR3 sequence (DNA): TGTGCCTGGAGTGTACGGGCTGGAAACACCATATATTTT. The encoded protein is CAWSVRAGNTIYF.

This chain uses TRBV6-4 with TRBJ1-1; 8 bases are shared with TRBD1. CDR3 size: 13 residues. The germline CDR1 and CDR2 sequences are MRHNA and SNTAGT. V was pared by 4 bases and J by 8 bases, with 6 bases of the junction left unmatched. The CDR3 loop reads CASSGDRTSEAFF. The CDR3 DNA reads TGTGCCAGCAGTGGGGACAGGACCAGCGAAGCTTTCTTT.

CDR3: CASNQGFQDSPLHF. The CDR3 DNA sequence: TGTGCCAGCAATCAAGGATTTCAAGATTCACCCCTCCACTTT. V gene TRBV6-5 combines with J gene TRBJ1-6; D uncertain. Germline V gives CDR1 MNHEY, CDR2 SVGAGI. The CDR3 extends over 14 amino acids. V gave up 7 bases and J gave up 8 bases, with 15 bases separating them.

The rearrangement links TRBV6-1 to TRBJ2-3, with 7 nucleotides matching TRBD1. The CDR3 runs to 14 residues. Germline-derived CDR1 and CDR2 are MNHNS and SASEGT. V lost 7 bases, J lost 6 bases, and 10 bases stayed unmatched. Here the CDR3 DNA reads TGTGCCAGCAACCCCAGGGGGTTAGGGGATACGCAGTATTTT. Residues: CASNPRGLGDTQYF.

This chain uses TRBV27 with TRBJ2-1, with 7 bases aligning to TRBD2. The V segment lost 5 bases and the J segment 5 bases; nucleotides outside the gene matches: 6. Germline CDR1 and CDR2: MNHEY and SMNVEV (reference sequence). The CDR3 contains 14 residues. The CDR3: CASSGLVGNNEQFF. The CDR3 nucleotides read TGTGCCAGCAGTGGACTAGTGGGGAACAATGAGCAGTTCTTC.

V usage is TRBV11-3 and J usage is TRBJ2-3, with no clear D. This CDR3 spans 15 amino acids. Trimming left V 1 base short and J 2 bases short, with 10 bases between. CDR1 and CDR2 from the germline V gene are SGHNT and YENEEA. This chain's CDR3 is CASSLASASTDTQYF. CDR3 coding DNA: TGTGCCAGCAGCTTAGCCTCGGCGTCCACAGATACGCAGTATTTT.

This chain links TRBV6-5 with TRBJ2-7; 9 nucleotides match TRBD1. There are 15 residues in the CDR3. Unmatched junction bases numbered 8, after V lost 5 bases and J lost 3 bases. CDR1 and CDR2 from the germline V gene are MNHEY and SVGAGI. The CDR3 sequence is CASSNPLTGGYEQYF. The CDR3 bases are TGTGCCAGCAGTAACCCGTTGACAGGGGGCTACGAGCAGTACTTC.

The sample holds one count of this clone. This sequence joins TRBV18 and TRBJ1-5; 7 bases fit TRBD1. The CDR3 spans 15 residues. V shed 3 bases and J 7 bases; nucleotides not matched to a gene: 9. Germline V gene sequence: CDR1 KGHSH, CDR2 LQKENI. The DNA for the CDR3 is TGTGCCAGCTCACCCAACAGGGGTATGGAGCAGCCCCAGCATTTT. As protein: CASSPNRGMEQPQHF.

J is TRBJ2-2 and V is TRBV13; TRBD1 agrees at 7 bases. V trimming: 2 bases; J trimming: 3 bases; junction bases outside the gene matches: 6. Per germline, CDR1 PRHDT and CDR2 FYEKMQ (reference sequence). CDR3 length: 16 amino acids. CDR3 residues: CASSLPGTEYTGELFF. Here the CDR3 DNA reads TGTGCCAGCAGCTTACCCGGGACAGAATACACCGGGGAGCTGTTTTTT.

This clone has just one count. This CDR3 reads CSAGEAFF. DNA for the CDR3: TGCAGTGCCGGGGAGGCTTTCTTT. J is TRBJ1-1 and V is TRBV20-1; D is uncertain. Trimming left V 6 bases short and J 11 bases short, with 7 bases between. CDR1 is DFQATT, CDR2 SNEGSKA, per germline (reference sequence). The length of the CDR3 is 8 residues.

The rearrangement links TRBV10-2 to TRBJ2-2; 12 bases fit TRBD2. The CDR3 contains 16 residues. Germline loops: CDR1 WSHSY, CDR2 SAAADI. J was trimmed by 8 bases and V by 4 bases; bases with no gene match: 8. CDR3 sequence (DNA): TGCGCCAGCAGTGGAACTAGCGGGAGGTCTTTGGGGGAGCTGTTTTTT. Protein sequence: CASSGTSGRSLGELFF.

The chain combines TRBV11-3 with TRBJ2-1; 8 bases match TRBD2. The germline CDR1 and CDR2 sequences are SGHNT and YENEEA. Trimming at V came to 3 bases and at J to 10 bases, leaving 8 bases not matched to a gene. CDR3 size: 14 residues. CDR3 DNA: TGTGCCAGCAGCTTCGGTGGGACTAGAAGCGAGCAGTTCTTC. Its translation: CASSFGGTRSEQFF.

This rearrangement joins TRBV9 to TRBJ2-5; TRBD2 might be the D (6 bases). Trimming pared 0 bases from V and 4 bases from J, leaving 13 bases between. CDR1 SGDLS and CDR2 YYNGEE come from the germline V gene. The CDR3 spans 15 residues. Written as DNA, the CDR3 is TGTGCCAGCAGCGTAGCAGGAGGGTTACGAGAGACCCAGTACTTC. Translating it yields CASSVAGGLRETQYF. Supplemented by reference TRBV9 and TRBJ2-5, the full variable domain reads DSGVTQTPKHLITATGQRVTLRCSPRSGDLSVYWYQQSLDQGLQFLIQYYNGEERAKGNILERFSAQQFPDLHSELNLSSLELGDSALYFCASSVAGGLRETQYFGPGTRLLVL.

This rearrangement joins TRBV5-6 to TRBJ1-6; D uncertain. The germline gives CDR1 SGHDT, CDR2 YYEEEE. The length of the CDR3 is 14 residues. V dropped 3 bases and J dropped 6 bases, with 10 bases sitting between them. The CDR3 protein is CASSSIPLNSPLHF. DNA of the CDR3: TGTGCCAGCAGCTCAATACCACTTAATTCACCCCTCCACTTT.

The genes are TRBV5-1 and TRBJ2-7, with TRBD2 matching 7 bases. The CDR3 contains 16 residues. Trimming removed 1 base from V and 5 bases from J; junction bases left unmatched: 12. In germline, CDR1 is SGHRS, CDR2 YFSETQ. The CDR3 protein is CASSLSGAGVANEQYF. CDR3 nucleotides: TGCGCCAGCAGCTTGTCGGGCGCGGGAGTGGCCAACGAGCAGTACTTC. The entire variable domain, with the rest obtained from reference TRBV5-1 and TRBJ2-7, is as follows: KAGVTQTPRYLIKTRGQQVTLSCSPISGHRSVSWYQQTPGQGLQFLFEYFSETQRNKGNFPGRFSGRQFSNSRSEMNVSTLELGDSALYLCASSLSGAGVANEQYFGPGTRLTVT.

The gene calls are TRBV19 and TRBJ2-1; 15 bases are a match to TRBD2. The CDR3 has 17 residues. The trim removed 4 bases at V and 3 bases at J, leaving 4 bases unmatched. Germline loops: CDR1 LNHDA, CDR2 SQIVND (reference sequence). The CDR3 loop reads CASSTGTSGRNYNEQFF. The CDR3 nucleotides are TGTGCCAGTAGTACCGGGACTAGCGGGAGGAACTACAATGAGCAGTTCTTC.

This chain links TRBV11-2 with TRBJ1-2; no clear D. V shed 1 base and J shed 5 bases, with 8 bases lying between them. The germline gives CDR1 SGHAT, CDR2 FQNNGV. The CDR3 covers 13 residues. The CDR3 sequence: CASSLVETYGYTF. In nucleotides, the CDR3 is TGTGCCAGCAGCTTAGTCGAGACTTATGGCTACACCTTC.

In nucleotides, the CDR3 is TGCAGCGTTGAACTCAAAGGGTCCTATAATTCACCCCTCCACTTT. Translation gives CSVELKGSYNSPLHF. The chain uses TRBV29-1 and TRBJ1-6; D is unresolved. V was shortened by 2 bases and J by 1 base, with 9 bases between the two germline ends. The CDR3 covers 15 residues. The germline gives CDR1 SQVTM, CDR2 ANQGSEA.

The chain combines TRBV7-9 with TRBJ2-7, with TRBD1 matching 10 bases. The CDR3 length is 15 residues. CDR1 is SEHNR and CDR2 is FQNEAQ in the germline V gene (reference sequence). Trimming removed 5 bases from V and 7 bases from J; junction bases left unmatched: 11. CDR3 sequence (DNA): TGTGCCAGCAGCATCCCGGGACAGGGGCTAGAAGAGCAGTACTTC. Its translation is CASSIPGQGLEEQYF.

This chain connects TRBV5-4 to TRBJ1-5; D not certain. Per germline, CDR1 SGHNT and CDR2 YYREEE (reference sequence). Between the trimmed V and J ends, which lost 1 base and 0 bases, there was a span of 11 bases. This CDR3 region has 16 residues. The CDR3 is CASSLKRGISNQPQHF. Written as DNA, the CDR3 is TGTGCCAGCAGCTTGAAACGGGGAATTAGCAATCAGCCCCAGCATTTT.

The V and J genes are TRBV9 and TRBJ1-3; 8 bases are shared with TRBD1. The germline gives CDR1 SGDLS, CDR2 YYNGEE. V shed 3 bases, J shed 7 bases, and the junction held 9 bases outside the gene matches. This CDR3 region has 15 residues. CDR3 residues: CASSGRGQAMNTIYF. The DNA for the CDR3 is TGTGCCAGCAGCGGACGGGGACAGGCGATGAACACCATATATTTT.

The chain recombines TRBV19 with TRBJ2-2; TRBD2 is a possible D gene (5 bases). V lost 6 bases to trimming and J lost 7 bases, with 12 bases between them. Germline CDR1 LNHDA, CDR2 SQIVND (reference sequence). This CDR3 is 13 amino acids long. The CDR3 DNA reads as TGTGCCAGTAGCCTAGCCGGCGTCGGGGAGCTGTTTTTT. Protein sequence: CASSLAGVGELFF.

The rearrangement links TRBV7-8 to TRBJ1-6; 7 nucleotides align to TRBD1. With V trimmed by 11 bases and J by 6 bases, 13 bases remained unmatched. The germline V gene encodes CDR1 SGHVS and CDR2 FQNEAQ. This CDR3 has 15 amino acids. The CDR3 protein is CASHGGGGLNSPLHF. CDR3 nucleotides: TGTGCCTCACACGGTGGAGGGGGCCTTAATTCACCCCTCCACTTT.

This rearrangement joins TRBV29-1 to TRBJ2-7; 7 bases match TRBD1. Trimming cost V 3 bases and J 4 bases; bases outside gene matches: 9. From germline, CDR1 is SQVTM and CDR2 ANQGSEA. The CDR3 consists of 14 residues. The CDR3 region has the DNA TGCAGCGTTGAGCCCAACAGGGGTGGTTACGAGCAGTACTTC. This sequence encodes CSVEPNRGGYEQYF.

The chain combines TRBV10-3 with TRBJ2-7; D is ambiguous. The V and J ends lost 3 bases and 0 bases respectively, with 9 bases between them. The CDR3 extends over 14 amino acids. Looked up from germline, CDR1 is ENHRY and CDR2 is SYGVKD. The CDR3 loop is CAISDQSSSYEQYF. CDR3 in DNA: TGTGCCATCAGTGATCAGAGTTCCTCCTACGAGCAGTACTTC.